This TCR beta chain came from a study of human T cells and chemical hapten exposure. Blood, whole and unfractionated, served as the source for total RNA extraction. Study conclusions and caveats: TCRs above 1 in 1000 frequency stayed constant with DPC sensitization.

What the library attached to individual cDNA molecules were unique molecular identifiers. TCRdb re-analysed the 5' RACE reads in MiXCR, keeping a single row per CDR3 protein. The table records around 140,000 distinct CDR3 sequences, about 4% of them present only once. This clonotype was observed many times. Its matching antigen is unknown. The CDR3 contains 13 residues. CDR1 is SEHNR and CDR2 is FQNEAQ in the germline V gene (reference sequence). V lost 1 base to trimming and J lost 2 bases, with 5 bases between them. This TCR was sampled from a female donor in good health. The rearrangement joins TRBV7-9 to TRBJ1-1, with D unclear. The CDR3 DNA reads TGTGCCAGCAGCTTAGAGGGTAACACTGAAGCTTTCTTT. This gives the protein CASSLEGNTEAFF.